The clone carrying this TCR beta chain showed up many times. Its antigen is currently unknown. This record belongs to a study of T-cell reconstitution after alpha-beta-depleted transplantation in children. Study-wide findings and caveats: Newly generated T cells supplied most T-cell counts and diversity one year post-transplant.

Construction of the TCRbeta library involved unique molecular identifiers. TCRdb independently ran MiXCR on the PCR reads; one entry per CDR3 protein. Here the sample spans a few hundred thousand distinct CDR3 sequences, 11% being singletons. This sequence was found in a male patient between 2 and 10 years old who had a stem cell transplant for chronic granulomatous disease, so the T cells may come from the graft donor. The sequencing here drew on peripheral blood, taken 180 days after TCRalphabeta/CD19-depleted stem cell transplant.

The CDR3 spells CASSNGNSYEQYF. Here the CDR3 DNA reads TGTGCCAGCAGCAACGGGAATTCCTACGAGCAGTACTTC. The rearrangement uses TRBV11-2 and TRBJ2-7, with D maybe TRBD2 (5 bases). The CDR3 runs 13 residues. The germline V gene has CDR1 SGHAT and CDR2 FQNNGV. V lost 5 bases and J 1 base, leaving 9 bases between the germline ends.